This T cell receptor (beta chain) originates from a study of T cell repertoires in cytomegalovirus infection (dated by TCRdb to about 2019). Notes on the research overall: Recently identified HLA-C-restricted CMV epitopes, whose presentation resists viral immunomodulation, were targeted by peptide stimulations together with well-studied HLA-B-restricted epitopes. Because public TCR beta signatures pointed to carriage of CMV infection together with the matching HLA type, the HLA type of each donor mattered for the analysis. Paper-wide results and their limitations: The ex vivo response was dominated by HLA-C-restricted CMV-specific TCR beta clonotypes, which also provided the single most frequent clonotype in two of eight donors. Cumulative frequency of public TCR beta family members discriminated carriers of CMV infection plus the relevant HLA type in this cohort and an independent roughly 320-donor cohort.

Concerning this clonotype itself: No antigen is known for it. It has no much larger one-base neighbor in the sample; base qualities were not kept.

Instrument on record: Illumina HiSeq 1500. Using fastp trimming at Q25 and MiXCR clonotype assembly, TCRdb reanalyzed the public sequencing data and kept in-frame beta chains. Entries that share a CDR3 protein sequence are merged under the most common genes and DNA. This sample is represented by 550,000 to 850,000 distinct CDR3 sequences; roughly 36% of them were singletons. 15% to 20% of the sample is held by the ten biggest clonotypes. Reading the label with the study, this specimen's treatment or condition is: in vitro stimulation with specific CMV peptide epitopes to enrich CMV-specific T cells. The CDR3 contains 15 residues, cysteine and phenylalanine counted. Only the CDR3 region is kept as DNA, spanning 45 bases read in frame from base 1. From V the trimming removes 6 bases and from J it removes 3 bases, while the gene matches leave 7 bases of the junction unaccounted for. The germline V gene sets CDR1 to MNHEY and CDR2 to SVGEGT.

The material was cultured PBMCs, obtained from culture after CMV antigen stimulation. The sequence came from a human donor in good health (CMV status not recorded). Some clones in this sample may be carry-over from other donors' samples. This receptor chain uses TRBV6-2 or TRBV6-3 and TRBJ2-7, with 11 central nucleotides matching TRBD1. This receptor has the CDR3 CASSSRDRGFYEQYF. The nucleotide sequence reads as follows: TGTGCCAGCAGCTCCCGGGACAGGGGGTTCTACGAGCAGTACTTC.